The 9 T cell receptor beta chains below were found in one sample sequenced in a study of T cell changes during pregnancy in multiple sclerosis. Clones were sequenced by immunoSEQ multiplex PCR, and TCRdb holds only the in-frame ones, with some missing. The data hold about 33,000 clones, with 85% to 95% observed a single time. The sample consisted of PBMCs (not recorded whether the cells were cultured). Receptors originate from a female donor with multiple sclerosis, enrolled in a pregnancy study.

The rearrangement joins TRBV27 to TRBJ2-7; 8 bases agree with TRBD1. The J segment lost 4 bases and the V segment lost 7 bases, leaving 9 bases of the junction unmatched. CDR3 length equals 14 residues. Looked up from germline, CDR1 is MNHEY and CDR2 is SMNVEV (reference sequence). The CDR3 DNA is TGTGCCAGCAACCTCAGGGGGCCGCAATACGAGCAGTACTTC. Translation gives CASNLRGPQYEQYF.

The CDR3 nucleotides are TGCGCCAGCAGCTTGGGCTCCGGGAGGTGGACCCGATATGGCTACACCTTC. As protein: CASSLGSGRWTRYGYTF. This rearrangement joins TRBV5-1 to TRBJ1-2; D is unclear. Germline CDR1 and CDR2: SGHRS and YFSETQ. The V end was cut by 0 bases, the J end by 5 bases, with 20 bases between. The CDR3 runs 17 residues.

Only a few counts were recorded for this clone. J is TRBJ1-1 and V is TRBV19; a possible D gene is TRBD1 (5 bases). From germline, CDR1 is LNHDA and CDR2 SQIVND (reference sequence). This CDR3 has 13 amino acids. V was cut by 3 bases and J by 5 bases, with 10 bases left in between. CDR3 sequence reads: CASSMGGWTEAFF. Here the CDR3 DNA reads TGTGCCAGTAGTATGGGGGGTTGGACTGAAGCTTTCTTT.

This chain links TRBV10-3 with TRBJ2-7; 11 bases agree with TRBD1. Trimming removed 8 bases from V and 2 bases from J; junction bases left unmatched: 8. The CDR3 sequence is 15 residues long. Per the germline V gene, CDR1 is ENHRY and CDR2 is SYGVKD. The CDR3 reads CAIEGGTGGTYEQYF. The CDR3 DNA is TGTGCCATCGAGGGCGGGACAGGGGGGACCTACGAGCAGTACTTC.

The chain joins TRBV27 to TRBJ2-7, with 10 bases identical to TRBD1. With 8 bases clipped from V and 3 bases from J, the junction kept 10 bases outside the gene matches. The CDR3 consists of 15 residues. Per the germline V gene, CDR1 is MNHEY and CDR2 is SMNVEV (reference sequence). The CDR3 DNA is TGTGCCAGCGCAATATCCGGGACAGGGGTCTACGAGCAGTACTTC. Residues: CASAISGTGVYEQYF.

The rearrangement links TRBV7-9 to TRBJ2-7; perhaps TRBD1 as D (5 bases). The CDR3 has 12 amino acids. V dropped 2 bases and J dropped 6 bases, with 8 bases sitting between them. Germline values: CDR1 SEHNR, CDR2 FQNEAQ (reference sequence). The CDR3 loop reads CASSLSGAEQYF. CDR3 DNA: TGTGCCAGCAGCTTATCTGGGGCCGAGCAGTACTTC.

V is TRBV19 and J is TRBJ2-7; maybe TRBD2 (6 bases). Germline V gene data show CDR1 as LNHDA and CDR2 as SQIVND (reference sequence). The CDR3 extends over 14 amino acids. Trimming removed 9 bases from V and 0 bases from J, with 15 bases in between. DNA of the CDR3: TGTGCCAGCGGCCGCCGGGACTCCTCCTACGAGCAGTACTTC. Amino acids: CASGRRDSSYEQYF. The full variable domain, rest sourced from reference TRBV19 and TRBJ2-7, is DGGITQSPKYLFRKEGQNVTLSCEQNLNHDAMYWYRQDPGQGLRLIYYSQIVNDFQKGDIAEGYSVSREKKESFPLTVTSAQKNPTAFYLCASGRRDSSYEQYFGPGTRLTVT.

J is TRBJ1-1 and V is TRBV27; D is perhaps TRBD1 (6 bases). Looked up from germline, CDR1 is MNHEY and CDR2 is SMNVEV (reference sequence). CDR3 length equals 13 residues. V was shortened by 6 bases and J by 11 bases, with 19 bases between the two germline ends. The CDR3 reads CASSLTTGVGAFF. The CDR3 nucleotides read TGTGCCAGCAGCCTAACGACAGGCGTGGGGGCTTTCTTT.

The J gene is TRBJ2-3, the V gene TRBV10-3; 9 bases fit TRBD2. The germline V gene has CDR1 ENHRY and CDR2 SYGVKD. CDR3 size: 15 residues. V lost 6 bases, J lost 0 bases, and 4 bases stayed unmatched. The CDR3 bases are TGTGCCATCAGGGCTAGCGGGACAAGCACAGATACGCAGTATTTT. It yields the protein CAIRASGTSTDTQYF.